The 4 T cell receptor beta chains presented below share a single source sample, sequenced in a study of blood T cell repertoires in COVID-19. The repertoire was sequenced with immunoSEQ multiplex PCR; TCRdb's copy has only in-frame clones and lacks some. This sample has some 50,000 clones; under 90% occur once, and the top ten carry 25% to 30%. What was sequenced was peripheral blood. Every receptor here comes from a human donor in a cohort sampled during active COVID-19.

The chain carries TRBV15 and TRBJ2-6; D is unclear. The CDR3 extends over 13 amino acids. V was shortened by 0 bases and J by 14 bases, with 11 bases between the two germline ends. Germline values: CDR1 LNHNV, CDR2 YYDKDF (reference sequence). The chain's CDR3 is CATSRDPPDILTF. In DNA form, the CDR3 reads TGTGCCACCAGCAGAGATCCGCCTGACATCCTGACTTTC.

The rearrangement links TRBV28 to TRBJ1-5; 8 bases match TRBD1. This CDR3 contains 15 residues. V trimming: 6 bases; J trimming: 2 bases; junction bases outside the gene matches: 6. Germline-derived CDR1 and CDR2 are MDHEN and SYDVKM. Written as DNA, the CDR3 is TGTGCCAGCAGCCGCCTGGGACAGGGCAATCAGCCCCAGCATTTT. The encoded protein is CASSRLGQGNQPQHF. Drawing the rest from reference TRBV28 and TRBJ1-5, the complete variable domain is DVKVTQSSRYLVKRTGEKVFLECVQDMDHENMFWYRQDPGLGLRLIYFSYDVKMKEKGDIPEGYSVSREKKERFSLILESASTNQTSMYLCASSRLGQGNQPQHFGDGTRLSIL.

V usage is TRBV4-1 and J usage is TRBJ2-7; 7 nucleotides agree with TRBD1. The CDR3 has 13 amino acids. Germline V gene lookup returns CDR1 MGHRA and CDR2 YSYEKL. Trimming at V came to 3 bases and at J to 6 bases, leaving 5 bases not matched to a gene. The CDR3: CASSQAGTVEQYF. DNA of the CDR3: TGCGCCAGCAGCCAGGCTGGGACAGTCGAGCAGTACTTC.

CDR3 sequence (DNA): TGTGCCATCAGCGGAGCAACAGGGGGCGCCGACACTGAAGCTTTCTTT. It specifies CAISGATGGADTEAFF. This chain links TRBV10-3 with TRBJ1-1; TRBD1 aligns across 9 bases. The CDR3 loop spans 16 amino acids. V shed 6 bases and J 3 bases; nucleotides not matched to a gene: 11. CDR1 and CDR2 from the germline V gene are ENHRY and SYGVKD.